This T cell receptor (beta chain) was sequenced in a study of shared clonotypes between healthy human individuals. The CDR3 covers 17 residues. Germline V gives CDR1 KGHSH, CDR2 LQKENI. Trimming cost V 0 bases and J 1 base; bases outside gene matches: 5. Method: immunoSEQ multiplex PCR; TCRdb's copy keeps in-frame clones and lacks some. The sample records more than 450,000 clones, 79% being singletons. The rearrangement uses TRBV18 and TRBJ2-5; 10 nucleotides agree with TRBD1. The sequenced material came from PBMCs. This receptor was taken from a woman in her 40s in good health. Some clones in this sample may be carry-over from other donors' samples. In nucleotides, the CDR3 is TGTGCCAGCTCACCACCGAGACAGGGGGCGTTCCAAGAGACCCAGTACTTC. It translates to CASSPPRQGAFQETQYF. Full variable domain (missing parts from reference TRBV18 and TRBJ2-5): NAGVMQNPRHLVRRRGQEARLRCSPMKGHSHVYWYRQLPEEGLKFMVYLQKENIIDESGMPKERFSAEFPKEGPSILRIQQVVRGDSAAYFCASSPPRQGAFQETQYFGPGTRLLVL.